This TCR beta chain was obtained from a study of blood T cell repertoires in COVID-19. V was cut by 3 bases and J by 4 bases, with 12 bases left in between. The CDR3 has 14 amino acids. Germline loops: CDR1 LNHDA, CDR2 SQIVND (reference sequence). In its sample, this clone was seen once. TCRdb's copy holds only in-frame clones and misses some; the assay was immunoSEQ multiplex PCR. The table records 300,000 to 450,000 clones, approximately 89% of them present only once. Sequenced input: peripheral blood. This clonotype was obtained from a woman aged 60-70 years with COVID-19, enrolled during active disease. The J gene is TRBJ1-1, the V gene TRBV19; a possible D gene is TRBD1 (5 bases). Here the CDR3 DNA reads TGTGCCAGTAGTATTGGGACGGGACTCACTGAAGCTTTCTTT. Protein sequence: CASSIGTGLTEAFF.